This T cell receptor (beta chain) was sequenced in a study of cytomegalovirus exposure and HLA in healthy donors. Whole-study context: A preliminary data release comprised around 90 million unique TCRs obtained from HLA-typed donors. Regarding the study as a whole: The study labeled under 200 TCR beta chains cytomegalovirus-associated. In a later analysis, around 18,000 TCR beta sequences were associated with HLA alleles at 0.05 false discovery rate.

The PCR ran on 60 Vbeta and 13 Jbeta primers. The assay was immunoSEQ multiplex PCR, and TCRdb's table has in-frame clones only and misses some. The sample lists approximately 140,000 clones; approximately 80% were seen once. In this sample, this clone turned up once. The antigen is unknown. At one end the junction does not follow the germline gene, possibly because of a read error. Per germline, CDR1 MNHNS and CDR2 SASEGT. The CDR3 has 8 amino acids. Sequenced sample: PBMCs. The chain is built from TRBV6-1 and TRBJ1-1; D gene ambiguous. This receptor was obtained from a man aged 45 to 65 in good health and CMV-seronegative. The CDR3: CASSPGGF. The CDR3 region has the DNA TGTGCCAGCAGCCCCGGCGGATTT.